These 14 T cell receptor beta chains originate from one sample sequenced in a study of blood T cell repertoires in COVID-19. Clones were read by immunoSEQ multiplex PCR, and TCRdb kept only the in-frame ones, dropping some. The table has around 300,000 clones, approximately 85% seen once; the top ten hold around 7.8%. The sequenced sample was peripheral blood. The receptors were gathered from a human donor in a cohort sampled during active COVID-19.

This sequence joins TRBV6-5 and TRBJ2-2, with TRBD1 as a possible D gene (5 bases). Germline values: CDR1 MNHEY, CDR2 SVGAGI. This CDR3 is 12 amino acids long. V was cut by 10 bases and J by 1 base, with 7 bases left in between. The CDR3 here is CAIQGNTGELFF. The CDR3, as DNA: TGTGCCATCCAGGGGAACACCGGGGAGCTGTTTTTT.

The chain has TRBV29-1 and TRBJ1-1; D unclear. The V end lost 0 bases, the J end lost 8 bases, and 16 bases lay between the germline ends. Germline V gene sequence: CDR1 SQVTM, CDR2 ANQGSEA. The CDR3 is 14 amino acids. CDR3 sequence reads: CSVEESGILGEAFF. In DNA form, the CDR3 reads TGCAGCGTTGAAGAATCCGGGATTCTTGGAGAAGCTTTCTTT.

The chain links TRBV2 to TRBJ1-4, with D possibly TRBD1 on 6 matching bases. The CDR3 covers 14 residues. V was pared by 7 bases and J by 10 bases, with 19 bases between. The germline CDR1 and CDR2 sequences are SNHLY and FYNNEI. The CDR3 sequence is CASINREFYGKLFF. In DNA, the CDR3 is TGTGCCAGCATTAACAGGGAGTTCTATGGAAAACTGTTTTTT.

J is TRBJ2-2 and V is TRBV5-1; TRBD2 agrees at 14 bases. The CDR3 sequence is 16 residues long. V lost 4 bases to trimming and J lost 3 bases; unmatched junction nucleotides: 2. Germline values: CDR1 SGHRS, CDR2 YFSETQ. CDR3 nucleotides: TGCGCCAGCAGCGGACTAGCGGGGGGCGACACCGGGGAGCTGTTTTTT. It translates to CASSGLAGGDTGELFF.

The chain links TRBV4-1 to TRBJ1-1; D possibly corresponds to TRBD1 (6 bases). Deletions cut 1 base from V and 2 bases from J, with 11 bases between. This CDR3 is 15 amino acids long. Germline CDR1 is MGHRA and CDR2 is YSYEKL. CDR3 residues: CASSQGNRVNTEAFF. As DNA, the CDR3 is TGCGCCAGCAGCCAAGGTAACAGGGTAAACACTGAAGCTTTCTTT.

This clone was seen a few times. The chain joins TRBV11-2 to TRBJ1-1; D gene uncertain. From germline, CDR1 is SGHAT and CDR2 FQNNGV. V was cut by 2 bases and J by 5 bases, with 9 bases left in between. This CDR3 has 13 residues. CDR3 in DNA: TGTGCCAGCAGCTTATACGAGAGGACTGAAGCTTTCTTT. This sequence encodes CASSLYERTEAFF.

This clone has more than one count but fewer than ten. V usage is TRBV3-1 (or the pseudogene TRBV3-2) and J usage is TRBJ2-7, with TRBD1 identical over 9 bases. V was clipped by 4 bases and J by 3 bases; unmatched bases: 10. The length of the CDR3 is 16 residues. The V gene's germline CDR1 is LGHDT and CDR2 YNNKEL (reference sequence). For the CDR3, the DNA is TGTGCCAGCAGCCCCACCCCCGTGGGACAGGGCTACGAGCAGTACTTC. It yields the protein CASSPTPVGQGYEQYF.

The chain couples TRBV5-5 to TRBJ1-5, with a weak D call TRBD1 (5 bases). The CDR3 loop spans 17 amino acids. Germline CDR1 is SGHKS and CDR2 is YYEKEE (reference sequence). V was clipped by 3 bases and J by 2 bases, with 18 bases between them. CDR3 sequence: CASSSRVVTGGNQPQHF. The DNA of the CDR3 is TGTGCCAGCAGCTCCCGTGTGGTAACAGGTGGCAATCAGCCCCAGCATTTT.

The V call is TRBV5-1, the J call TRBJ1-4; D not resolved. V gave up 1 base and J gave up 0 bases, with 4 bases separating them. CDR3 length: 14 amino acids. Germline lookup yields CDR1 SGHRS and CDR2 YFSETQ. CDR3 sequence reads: CASSLTATNEKLFF. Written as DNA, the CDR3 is TGCGCCAGCAGCTTGACAGCAACTAATGAAAAACTGTTTTTT.

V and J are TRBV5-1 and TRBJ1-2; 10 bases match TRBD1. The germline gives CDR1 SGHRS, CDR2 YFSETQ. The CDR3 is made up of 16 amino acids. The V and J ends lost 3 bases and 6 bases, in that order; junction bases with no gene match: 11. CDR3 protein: CASSYRGDRGFDGYTF. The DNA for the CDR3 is TGCGCCAGCAGCTACAGGGGGGACAGGGGATTTGATGGCTACACCTTC.

DNA of the CDR3: TGTGCCACCAGCACTGGGATTAAGGGCAGGGGAAGAGGGGAGCAGTACTTC. It is translated as CATSTGIKGRGRGEQYF. The chain couples TRBV15 to TRBJ2-7; D perhaps matches TRBD1 (6 bases). Germline assignment: CDR1 LNHNV and CDR2 YYDKDF (reference sequence). V was pared by 4 bases and J by 7 bases, with 26 bases between. This CDR3 has 17 residues.

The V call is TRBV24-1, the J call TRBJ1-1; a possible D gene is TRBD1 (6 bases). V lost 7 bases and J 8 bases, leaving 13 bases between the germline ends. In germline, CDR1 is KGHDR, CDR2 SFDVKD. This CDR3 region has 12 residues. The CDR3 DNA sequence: TGTGCCACCAGACATACAGGGCCGGAAGCTTTCTTT. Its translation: CATRHTGPEAFF.

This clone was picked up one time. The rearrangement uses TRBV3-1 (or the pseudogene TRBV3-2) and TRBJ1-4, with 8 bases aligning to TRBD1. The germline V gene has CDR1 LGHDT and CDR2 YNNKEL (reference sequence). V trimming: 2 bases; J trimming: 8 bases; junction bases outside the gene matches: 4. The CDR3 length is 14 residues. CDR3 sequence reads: CASSQQGAGEKLFF. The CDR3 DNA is TGTGCCAGCAGCCAACAGGGGGCCGGGGAAAAACTGTTTTTT.

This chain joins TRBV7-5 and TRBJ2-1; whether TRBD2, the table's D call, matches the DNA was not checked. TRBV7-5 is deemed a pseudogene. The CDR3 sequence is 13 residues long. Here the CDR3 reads CVRSEVPCVEQFF. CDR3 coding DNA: TGTGTCAGAAGCGAAGTCCCGTGCGTTGAGCAGTTCTTC.